These 5 T cell receptor beta chains were sequenced from one sample in a study of T cell responses to AZD1222 COVID-19 vaccine. Method: immunoSEQ multiplex PCR; TCRdb's copy keeps in-frame clones and lacks some. The repertoire has 100,000 or so clones, approximately 86% of them found once; the top ten carry roughly 1.4%. The sequences come from peripheral blood, collected on day 0 of AZD1222 vaccination. The receptors derive from an adult in good health.

The chain employs TRBV18 and TRBJ2-1, with D possibly being TRBD1 (6 bases). CDR3 length: 15 amino acids. Germline loops: CDR1 KGHSH, CDR2 LQKENI. Trimming shortened V by 3 bases and J by 4 bases, and 13 bases separated the two germline ends. Written as DNA, the CDR3 is TGTGCCAGCTCACCTCAGGGGTCAGCGTACAATGAGCAGTTCTTC. It codes for CASSPQGSAYNEQFF.

J is TRBJ1-5 and V is TRBV7-2; tentatively, D is TRBD1 (5 bases). V gave up 5 bases and J gave up 0 bases, with 11 bases separating them. Germline V gene data show CDR1 as SGHTA and CDR2 as FQGNSA. The CDR3 contains 15 residues. The CDR3 region has the DNA TGTGCCAGCAGCCCCGGGGGGGTTAGCAATCAGCCCCAGCATTTT. Its translation is CASSPGGVSNQPQHF.

This clone was recorded once. J is TRBJ2-2 and V is TRBV19; D is possibly TRBD2 (6 bases). This CDR3 spans 15 amino acids. Germline V gene sequence: CDR1 LNHDA, CDR2 SQIVND (reference sequence). The V end lost 7 bases, the J end lost 0 bases, and 12 bases lay between the germline ends. CDR3 in DNA: TGTGCCAGTACCCTGGGACTCTCGAACACCGGGGAGCTGTTTTTT. It codes for CASTLGLSNTGELFF.

The chain employs TRBV7-2 and TRBJ1-5, with 7 bases lining up with TRBD1. J lost 0 bases, V lost 5 bases, and 7 bases had no gene match. Germline values: CDR1 SGHTA, CDR2 FQGNSA. The CDR3 contains 16 residues. The CDR3 here is CASSLTGDYSNQPQHF. In DNA form, the CDR3 reads TGTGCCAGCAGCCTAACAGGGGATTATAGCAATCAGCCCCAGCATTTT. The full variable domain, its missing parts supplied by reference TRBV7-2 and TRBJ1-5, is GAGVSQSPSNKVTEKGKDVELRCDPISGHTALYWYRQSLGQGLEFLIYFQGNSAPDKSGLPSDRFSAERTGGSVSTLTIQRTQQEDSAVYLCASSLTGDYSNQPQHFGDGTRLSIL.

This clone is a singleton in its sample. The chain has TRBV28 and TRBJ2-7; possibly TRBD2 for D (5 bases). V lost 2 bases, J lost 3 bases, and 14 bases lay in between. Germline V gene sequence: CDR1 MDHEN, CDR2 SYDVKM. The CDR3 is 15 amino acids. This chain's CDR3 is CASSLPSGSYYEQYF. CDR3 nucleotides: TGTGCCAGCAGTTTACCCAGCGGATCCTACTACGAGCAGTACTTC.